This TCR beta chain appears in the sequencing data of a study of shared clonotypes between healthy human individuals. Overall study findings and caveats: As a rule, naive subsets had a larger estimated richness than memory subsets.

Concerning this clone itself: What it binds is unknown.

In the authors' methods: Junction-only immunoSEQ data arrived without quality scores, meaning filtering differed. Clones were sequenced by immunoSEQ multiplex PCR, and TCRdb holds only the in-frame ones, with some missing. That table gives V, J and clone size, and the DNA gave D and trimming. The data contain approximately 1.5 million clones, about 98% of them singletons. V lost 3 bases to trimming and J lost 6 bases; unmatched junction nucleotides: 9. The CDR3 length is 15 residues. The germline V gene has CDR1 LNHDA and CDR2 SQIVND (reference sequence). The clonotype was recovered from a man aged 25-45 years in good health. This chain links TRBV19 with TRBJ2-3, with 7 bases identical to TRBD2. Sequenced material: naive CD4+ T cells sorted from blood. The subset here: CD45RA+ positively selected. The CDR3 nucleotides are TGTGCCAGTAGTATGGCGGGAGTTAGGTTGGATACGCAGTATTTT. It encodes CASSMAGVRLDTQYF.